The clone carrying this T cell receptor beta chain is a singleton in its sample. Its antigen is not known. Using immunoSEQ multiplex PCR, the repertoire was profiled, and TCRdb retains in-frame clones only, with some absent. Here the sample spans roughly 140,000 clones, approximately 88% being singletons. Per the germline V gene, CDR1 is SGDLS and CDR2 is YYNGEE. The CDR3 runs 14 residues. V was clipped by 3 bases and J by 5 bases, with 14 bases between them. The data derive from a study of T cell responses to AZD1222 COVID-19 vaccine. General study findings and limits: Distributed over spike, vaccine-associated CD4 TCRs predominated at 160-218 and 743-854. Targeting of unmutated variant regions was reportedly seen in nearly half of spike-specific TCRs. Only a handful of AZD1222 recipients, roughly 6 in all, had baseline seropositivity.

The V and J genes are TRBV9 and TRBJ2-5; D is ambiguous. The sequencing here drew on peripheral blood, taken on day 0 of AZD1222 vaccination. The sequence was obtained from an adult in good health. The CDR3 here is CASSGGTLRETQYF. Written as DNA, the CDR3 is TGTGCCAGCAGCGGGGGTACTCTCCGGGAGACCCAGTACTTC.